This TCR beta chain is from a study of immune evolution from preneoplasia to lung adenocarcinoma. Method: immunoSEQ multiplex PCR; TCRdb's copy keeps in-frame clones and lacks some. The repertoire includes about 6,500 clones, 84% of them detected once, and roughly 3.2% sits in the top ten. The CDR3 totals 19 residues. The germline CDR1 and CDR2 sequences are SQVTM and ANQGSEA. Deletions cut 3 bases from V and 0 bases from J, with 21 bases between. The chain links TRBV29-1 to TRBJ2-6, with a possible D match to TRBD1 (6 bases). This receptor was taken from a donor aged 70 or older with lung adenocarcinoma. Sequencing input: FFPE lung adenocarcinoma in situ tissue. This chain's CDR3 is CSVELHILQGNSGANVLTF. CDR3 DNA sequence: TGCAGCGTTGAGTTACACATTTTGCAGGGGAACTCTGGGGCCAACGTCCTGACTTTC. The full variable domain, completed using reference TRBV29-1 and TRBJ2-6, is SAVISQKPSRDICQRGTSLTIQCQVDSQVTMMFWYRQQPGQSLTLIATANQGSEATYESGFVIDKFPISRPNLTFSTLTVSNMSPEDSSIYLCSVELHILQGNSGANVLTFGAGSRLTVL.